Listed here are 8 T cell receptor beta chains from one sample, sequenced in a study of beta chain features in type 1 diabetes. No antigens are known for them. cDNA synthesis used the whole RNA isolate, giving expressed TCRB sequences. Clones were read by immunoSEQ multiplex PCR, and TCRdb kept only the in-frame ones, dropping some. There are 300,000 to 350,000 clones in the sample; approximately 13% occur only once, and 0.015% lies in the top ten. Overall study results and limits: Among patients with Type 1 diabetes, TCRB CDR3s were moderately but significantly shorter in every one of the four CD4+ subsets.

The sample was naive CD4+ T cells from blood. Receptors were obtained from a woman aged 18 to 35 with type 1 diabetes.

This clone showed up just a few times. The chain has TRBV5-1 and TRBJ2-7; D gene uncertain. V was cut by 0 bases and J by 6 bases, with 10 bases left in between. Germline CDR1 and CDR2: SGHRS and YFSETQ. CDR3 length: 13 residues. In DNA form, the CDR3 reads TGCGCCAGCAGCTTGGAATTGCCTACCGAGCAGTACTTC. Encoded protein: CASSLELPTEQYF.

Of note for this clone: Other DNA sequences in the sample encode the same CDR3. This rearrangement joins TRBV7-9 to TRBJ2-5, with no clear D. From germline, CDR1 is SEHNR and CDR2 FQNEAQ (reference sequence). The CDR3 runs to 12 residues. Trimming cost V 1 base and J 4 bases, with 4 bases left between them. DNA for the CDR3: TGTGCCAGCAGCTTAGTTCGAGAGACCCAGTACTTC. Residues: CASSLVRETQYF.

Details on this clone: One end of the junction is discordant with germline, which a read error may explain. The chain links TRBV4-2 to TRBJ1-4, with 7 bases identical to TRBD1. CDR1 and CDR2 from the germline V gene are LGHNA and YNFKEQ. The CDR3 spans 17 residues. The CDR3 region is CASSEEGTGVLNEKLFF. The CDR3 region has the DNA TGTGCCAGCAGCGAAGAGGGAACAGGGGTCCTAAATGAAAAACTGTTTTTT.

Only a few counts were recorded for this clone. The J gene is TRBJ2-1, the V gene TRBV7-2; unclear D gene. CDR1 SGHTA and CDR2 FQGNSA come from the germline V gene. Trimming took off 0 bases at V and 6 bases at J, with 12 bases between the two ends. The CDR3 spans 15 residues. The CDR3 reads CASSLAMAVGNEQFF. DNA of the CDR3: TGTGCCAGCAGCTTAGCGATGGCAGTTGGCAATGAGCAGTTCTTC.

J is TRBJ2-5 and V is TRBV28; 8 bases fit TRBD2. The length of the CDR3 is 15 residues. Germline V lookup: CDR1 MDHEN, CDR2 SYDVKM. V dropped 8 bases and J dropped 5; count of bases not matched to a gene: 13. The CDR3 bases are TGTGCCAGCCTCTGGGCAGCGGGAGTGGGGGAGACCCAGTACTTC. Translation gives CASLWAAGVGETQYF.

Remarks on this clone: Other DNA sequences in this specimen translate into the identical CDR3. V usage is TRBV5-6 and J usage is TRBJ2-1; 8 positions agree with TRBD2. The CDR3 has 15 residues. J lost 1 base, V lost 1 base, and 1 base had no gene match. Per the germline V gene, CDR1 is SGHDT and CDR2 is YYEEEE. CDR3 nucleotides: TGTGCCAGCAGCTTGACTAGCGGATCCTACAATGAGCAGTTCTTC. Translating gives CASSLTSGSYNEQFF.

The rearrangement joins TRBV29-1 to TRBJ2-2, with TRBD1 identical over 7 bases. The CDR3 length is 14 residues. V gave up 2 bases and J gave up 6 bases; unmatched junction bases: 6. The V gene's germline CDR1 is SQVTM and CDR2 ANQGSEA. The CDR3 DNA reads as TGCAGCGTTGAACACAGGGGAAGTGCCGGGGAGCTGTTTTTT. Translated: CSVEHRGSAGELFF.

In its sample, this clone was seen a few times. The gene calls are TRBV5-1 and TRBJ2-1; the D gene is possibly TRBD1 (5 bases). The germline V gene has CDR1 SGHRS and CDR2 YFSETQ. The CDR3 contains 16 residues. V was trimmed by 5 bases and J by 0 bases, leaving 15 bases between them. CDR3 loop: CASSRFPTGSYNEQFF. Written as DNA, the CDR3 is TGCGCCAGCAGTAGATTCCCCACAGGCTCCTACAATGAGCAGTTCTTC.